Below are 32 T cell receptor beta chains sequenced from a single sample in a study of T cell repertoires in cytomegalovirus infection. One entry per CDR3 protein, called by TCRdb with MiXCR from the reads. The repertoire holds about 140,000 distinct CDR3 sequences, with approximately 5.9% as singletons. What was sequenced was PBMCs. Every receptor here comes from a human donor in good health (CMV status not recorded). Some clones in this sample may be carry-over from other donors' samples.

This chain connects TRBV11-1 to TRBJ1-2; 8 positions agree with TRBD1. Germline lookup yields CDR1 SGHAT and CDR2 FQDESV (reference sequence). J was trimmed by 4 bases and V by 6 bases; bases with no gene match: 10. This CDR3 has 15 residues. The CDR3: CASSSAGTGGYGYTF. CDR3 coding DNA: TGTGCCAGCAGTTCTGCGGGGACAGGCGGCTATGGCTACACCTTC. The full variable domain, completed using reference TRBV11-1 and TRBJ1-2, is EAEVAQSPRYKITEKSQAVAFWCDPISGHATLYWYRQILGQGPELLVQFQDESVVDDSQLPKDRFSAERLKGVDSTLKIQPAELGDSAMYLCASSSAGTGGYGYTFGSGTRLTVV.

Many counts were recorded for this clonotype. The rearrangement joins TRBV7-3 to TRBJ2-1; no definite D call. Germline CDR1 and CDR2: SGHTA and FQGTGA. Trimming cost V 0 bases and J 2 bases, with 14 bases left between them. The CDR3 contains 17 residues. As DNA, the CDR3 is TGTGCCAGCAGCTTAACAACCGGCCCGGGCACCTACAATGAGCAGTTCTTC. Protein: CASSLTTGPGTYNEQFF. The full variable domain, completed using reference TRBV7-3 and TRBJ2-1, is GAGVSQTPSNKVTEKGKYVELRCDPISGHTALYWYRQSLGQGPEFLIYFQGTGAADDSGLPNDRFFAVRPEGSVSTLKIQRTERGDSAVYLCASSLTTGPGTYNEQFFGPGTRLTVL.

This clonotype was seen at least ten times. The chain is built from TRBV6-1 and TRBJ1-1; 10 positions agree with TRBD1. The CDR3 spans 17 residues. Germline-derived CDR1 and CDR2 are MNHNS and SASEGT. V was pared by 8 bases and J by 3 bases, with 15 bases of the junction left unmatched. The CDR3 here is CASGRDRGGQKHTEAFF. CDR3 nucleotides: TGTGCCAGCGGCAGGGACAGGGGAGGGCAAAAACACACTGAAGCTTTCTTT.

This clonotype was counted a few times. The chain combines TRBV5-4 with TRBJ2-7; TRBD2 matches 8 bases. The CDR3 sequence is 14 residues long. V was clipped by 3 bases and J by 3 bases; unmatched bases: 5. The germline CDR1 and CDR2 sequences are SGHNT and YYREEE (reference sequence). The CDR3 reads CASSSSGGDYEQYF. The CDR3, as DNA: TGTGCCAGCAGCTCCAGCGGGGGTGACTACGAGCAGTACTTC.

The V gene is TRBV2, the J gene TRBJ1-4; D possibly corresponds to TRBD1 (5 bases). Germline V CDR1 and CDR2: SNHLY, FYNNEI. CDR3 size: 14 residues. The V gene lost 5 bases and the J gene lost 7 bases, with 14 bases spanning the gap. The CDR3, as DNA: TGTGCCAGCAGTCGGGGCCCCGGGCTTGAAAAACTGTTTTTT. Protein product: CASSRGPGLEKLFF.

This clonotype appeared many times. The chain carries TRBV10-3 and TRBJ2-7, with a possible D match to TRBD2 (5 bases). In germline, CDR1 is ENHRY, CDR2 SYGVKD. Trimming took 2 bases from V and 3 from J, leaving 14 bases between them. The CDR3 runs to 15 residues. The CDR3 region has the DNA TGTGCCATCAGTGAGCCCCCCGGGGAGATCTACGAGCAGTACTTC. Protein sequence: CAISEPPGEIYEQYF.

This clonotype came up many times. The chain links TRBV7-6 to TRBJ2-5; no definite D call. Looked up from germline, CDR1 is SGHVS and CDR2 is FNYEAQ. This CDR3 region has 14 residues. V lost 7 bases and J lost 0, with 12 bases in between. The chain's CDR3 is CASTPALYQETQYF. The CDR3 DNA reads as TGTGCCAGCACCCCGGCTCTGTACCAAGAGACCCAGTACTTC.

This clonotype was counted at least ten times. This chain joins TRBV6-2 or TRBV6-3 and TRBJ2-7; 10 bases are a match to TRBD1. The trim removed 6 bases at V and 3 bases at J, leaving 2 bases unmatched. Looked up from germline, CDR1 is MNHEY and CDR2 is SVGEGT. The CDR3 runs to 13 residues. The CDR3 protein is CASRGDRGYEQYF. In nucleotides, the CDR3 is TGTGCCAGCAGGGGGGACAGGGGCTACGAGCAGTACTTC.

CDR3 sequence reads: CASSQGLLDRPEDTQYF. The CDR3 nucleotides are TGTGCCAGCAGCCAGGGGCTTTTGGACAGACCCGAAGATACGCAGTATTTT. The chain is built from TRBV11-2 and TRBJ2-3; TRBD1 might be the D (6 bases). Trimming took 5 bases from V and 5 from J, leaving 23 bases between them. Germline lookup yields CDR1 SGHAT and CDR2 FQNNGV. The CDR3 spans 17 residues.

The sample holds many counts of this clonotype. The gene calls are TRBV29-1 and TRBJ2-1; weak D call: TRBD1 (5 bases). The V gene lost 4 bases and the J gene lost 1 base, with 11 bases spanning the gap. CDR3 length: 14 residues. The V gene's germline CDR1 is SQVTM and CDR2 ANQGSEA. The CDR3 nucleotides read TGCAGCGTTGTTTCAGGGCTATCCTACAATGAGCAGTTCTTC. Its translation is CSVVSGLSYNEQFF.

In its sample, this clonotype was seen a few times. This rearrangement joins TRBV20-1 to TRBJ1-1; perhaps TRBD1 as D (6 bases). Germline V gives CDR1 DFQATT, CDR2 SNEGSKA (reference sequence). With 3 bases removed from V and 1 base from J, the gap between germline ends came to 9 bases. CDR3 size: 13 residues. The DNA for the CDR3 is TGCAGTGCTAGGTGGACAGCGAACACTGAAGCTTTCTTT. It encodes CSARWTANTEAFF.

J is TRBJ2-7 and V is TRBV7-2; TRBD1 is a possible D gene (6 bases). CDR1 SGHTA and CDR2 FQGNSA come from the germline V gene. V shed 6 bases and J shed 4 bases, with 10 bases lying between them. This CDR3 has 12 residues. The CDR3 sequence is CASRQQGYEQYF. For the CDR3, the DNA is TGTGCCAGCAGGCAACAGGGATACGAGCAGTACTTC. Filled out from reference TRBV7-2 and TRBJ2-7, the complete variable domain reads GAGVSQSPSNKVTEKGKDVELRCDPISGHTALYWYRQSLGQGLEFLIYFQGNSAPDKSGLPSDRFSAERTGGSVSTLTIQRTQQEDSAVYLCASRQQGYEQYFGPGTRLTVT.

This clonotype was recorded at least ten times. The rearrangement uses TRBV7-8 and TRBJ1-1; 7 positions agree with TRBD1. Germline V gene data show CDR1 as SGHVS and CDR2 as FQNEAQ. The CDR3 contains 15 residues. Germline trimming cut 5 bases from V and 3 bases from J; bases unmatched to any gene: 9. This CDR3 is CASSPHRGRDTEAFF. Written as DNA, the CDR3 is TGTGCCAGCAGCCCCCACAGGGGACGTGACACTGAAGCTTTCTTT.

This clonotype was seen ten or more times. The chain couples TRBV28 to TRBJ1-1; possible D gene TRBD1, 6 bases. The CDR3 spans 17 residues. Trimming removed 2 bases at V and 0 bases at J, with 16 bases between. Germline CDR1 and CDR2: MDHEN and SYDVKM. The DNA for the CDR3 is TGTGCCAGCAGTTTAGTAACCGGGGGCAGGCTGAACACTGAAGCTTTCTTT. Protein sequence: CASSLVTGGRLNTEAFF.

About this clonotype: A clone one base away is much larger, so this may be a read error. The chain uses TRBV18 and TRBJ1-2, with 10 bases that match TRBD1. Trimming at V came to 5 bases and at J to 2 bases, leaving 17 bases not matched to a gene. The CDR3 is 19 residues long. Germline V lookup: CDR1 KGHSH, CDR2 LQKENI. In DNA, the CDR3 is TGTGCCAGCTCATCAAGTCCCCAGACAGGGGGCTTTAAGAACTATGGCTACACCTTC. It codes for CASSSSPQTGGFKNYGYTF.

Ten or more counts support this clonotype. This chain links TRBV28 with TRBJ1-5; D might be TRBD1 (5 bases). This CDR3 is 14 amino acids long. CDR1 and CDR2 (germline): MDHEN, SYDVKM. The V and J ends lost 10 bases and 0 bases respectively, with 13 bases between them. The DNA for the CDR3 is TGTGCCACCAACGGGGCCCTTAGCAATCAGCCCCAGCATTTT. It specifies CATNGALSNQPQHF.

Many counts were recorded for this clonotype. The V gene is TRBV7-9, the J gene TRBJ2-5, with D unresolved. V lost 5 bases and J lost 5, with 6 bases in between. The CDR3 totals 11 residues. Germline V CDR1 and CDR2: SEHNR, FQNEAQ (reference sequence). The CDR3 loop is CASSHSETQYF. The CDR3 DNA is TGTGCCAGCAGCCACTCCGAGACCCAGTACTTC.

A remark on this clonotype: A read error may account for a junction end that differs from germline. V usage is TRBV2 and J usage is TRBJ2-5, with D maybe TRBD2 (7 bases). Germline assignment: CDR1 SNHLY and CDR2 FYNNEI. This CDR3 region has 15 residues. The CDR3 reads CASSLLAGAQETRYF. As DNA, the CDR3 is TGTGCCAGCAGCCTCTTGGCGGGGGCCCAAGAGACCCGGTACTTC.

This clonotype was observed at least ten times. The V call is TRBV7-2, the J call TRBJ2-7; perhaps TRBD2 as D (5 bases). Trimming took 1 base from V and 0 from J, leaving 10 bases between them. CDR1 and CDR2 from the germline V gene are SGHTA and FQGNSA. The CDR3 covers 15 residues. CDR3 nucleotides: TGTGCCAGCAGCTTAGTATCGGGGAGCTCCTACGAGCAGTACTTC. As protein: CASSLVSGSSYEQYF.

This clonotype was seen repeatedly, ten times or more. This rearrangement joins TRBV27 to TRBJ2-5; TRBD1 matches 7 bases. Germline CDR1 MNHEY, CDR2 SMNVEV (reference sequence). The CDR3 length is 14 residues. J lost 5 bases, V lost 3 bases, and 6 bases had no gene match. As DNA, the CDR3 is TGTGCCAGCAGTTTTCGACAGGGTCTCGAGACCCAGTACTTC. It specifies CASSFRQGLETQYF.

There are a few counts of this clonotype. V gene TRBV7-3 combines with J gene TRBJ1-2, with D tentatively TRBD1 (6 bases). This CDR3 region has 13 residues. Germline CDR1 reads SGHTA; CDR2 reads FQGTGA. The V gene lost 5 bases and the J gene lost 7 bases, with 14 bases spanning the gap. CDR3 region: CASSKQGMVGYTF. For the CDR3, the DNA is TGTGCCAGCAGCAAGCAGGGGATGGTTGGCTACACCTTC.

This clonotype has a count of ten or more. The gene calls are TRBV7-9 and TRBJ1-1, with a possible D match to TRBD1 (5 bases). Germline CDR1 and CDR2: SEHNR and FQNEAQ (reference sequence). The CDR3 loop spans 15 amino acids. Between the trimmed V and J ends, which lost 1 base and 4 bases, there was a span of 13 bases. DNA for the CDR3: TGTGCCAGCAGCTTAGTGCAGGGCCGTGGCACTGAAGCTTTCTTT. It specifies CASSLVQGRGTEAFF.

This clonotype came up many times. This sequence joins TRBV7-3 and TRBJ2-3; 9 nucleotides line up with TRBD2. V shed 4 bases, J shed 3 bases, and the junction held 8 bases outside the gene matches. The CDR3 is 16 residues long. Germline V gene sequence: CDR1 SGHTA, CDR2 FQGTGA. This CDR3 is CASSSFSGGRTDTQYF. CDR3 DNA sequence: TGTGCCAGCAGCTCCTTTAGCGGGGGTAGGACAGATACGCAGTATTTT.

This clonotype was seen repeatedly, ten times or more. This rearrangement joins TRBV28 to TRBJ2-7; possible D gene TRBD2, 6 bases. Germline lookup yields CDR1 MDHEN and CDR2 SYDVKM. Deletions cut 6 bases from V and 5 bases from J, with 17 bases between. This CDR3 comprises 14 residues. Written as DNA, the CDR3 is TGTGCCAGCAGCCCCAAGCGACTAGGGAACGAGCAGTACTTC. Translating gives CASSPKRLGNEQYF.

The chain carries TRBV14 and TRBJ1-5, with 9 bases aligning to TRBD1. The ends lost 2 bases at V and 3 bases at J; junction bases unmatched: 8. Germline CDR1 is SGHDN and CDR2 is FVKESK. The CDR3 runs to 17 residues. CDR3 DNA: TGTGCCAGCAGCCAACCCCCGGACAGGGGATTCAATCAGCCCCAGCATTTT. The encoded protein is CASSQPPDRGFNQPQHF.

This clonotype was recorded many times. The chain couples TRBV6-5 to TRBJ2-5, with D possibly matching TRBD2 (7 bases). CDR1 and CDR2 (germline): MNHEY, SVGAGI. Between the trimmed V and J ends, which lost 8 bases and 2 bases, there was a span of 15 bases. CDR3 length: 14 amino acids. The chain's CDR3 is CASRERDKQETQYF. The CDR3 DNA reads TGTGCCAGCCGGGAGCGGGACAAACAAGAGACCCAGTACTTC.

Comments on this clonotype: With a much larger clone just one base away, this may be a read error. The chain combines TRBV29-1 with TRBJ2-7; TRBD1 aligns across 10 bases. From germline, CDR1 is SQVTM and CDR2 ANQGSEA. V dropped 8 bases and J dropped 1; count of bases not matched to a gene: 5. This CDR3 region has 13 residues. For the CDR3, the DNA is TGCAGCTACCGGACAGGGGGGTCCTACGAGCAGTACTTC. Protein product: CSYRTGGSYEQYF.

This clonotype was detected ten times or more. The chain links TRBV20-1 to TRBJ1-1; the D gene is possibly TRBD1 (6 bases). The CDR3 loop spans 14 amino acids. CDR1 is DFQATT, CDR2 SNEGSKA, per germline (reference sequence). Trimming removed 6 bases from V and 1 base from J, with 15 bases in between. CDR3 loop: CSATGGGQNTEAFF. The DNA of the CDR3 is TGCAGTGCCACCGGGGGGGGGCAGAACACTGAAGCTTTCTTT.

There are many counts of this clonotype. The chain combines TRBV7-8 with TRBJ2-7, with 7 bases matching TRBD2. The V gene end was trimmed by 0 bases and the J gene end by 5 bases; junction bases not matched to a gene: 13. Germline assignment: CDR1 SGHVS and CDR2 FQNEAQ. This CDR3 is 17 amino acids long. The CDR3 is CASSLAVFGGNIDEQYF. CDR3 DNA: TGTGCCAGCAGCTTAGCCGTCTTCGGGGGGAACATCGACGAGCAGTACTTC.

Only a few counts were recorded for this clonotype. V is TRBV12-3 or TRBV12-4 and J is TRBJ1-2; TRBD1 matches 9 bases. J was trimmed by 8 bases and V by 5 bases; bases with no gene match: 6. This CDR3 contains 13 residues. CDR3 sequence (DNA): TGTGCCAGCAGTCCCACAGGGGGCCGGGGCTACACCTTC. Amino acids: CASSPTGGRGYTF.

This clonotype has at least ten counts. This rearrangement joins TRBV7-8 to TRBJ2-2; D ambiguous. The CDR3 is 14 amino acids. Trimming shortened V by 1 base and J by 3 bases, and 6 bases separated the two germline ends. CDR1 is SGHVS and CDR2 is FQNEAQ in the germline V gene. The CDR3 DNA is TGTGCCAGCAGCTTAGTAGCCCACACCGGGGAGCTGTTTTTT. Its translation is CASSLVAHTGELFF.

Many counts were recorded for this clonotype. The V call is TRBV6-2 or TRBV6-3, the J call TRBJ1-6; D is ambiguous. V lost 5 bases to trimming and J lost 7 bases, with 15 bases between them. Germline V gives CDR1 MNHEY, CDR2 SVGEGT. This CDR3 has 15 amino acids. The CDR3 sequence: CASSNRGSGNSPLHF. CDR3 nucleotide sequence: TGTGCCAGCAGTAACCGTGGAAGCGGGAATTCACCCCTCCACTTT.